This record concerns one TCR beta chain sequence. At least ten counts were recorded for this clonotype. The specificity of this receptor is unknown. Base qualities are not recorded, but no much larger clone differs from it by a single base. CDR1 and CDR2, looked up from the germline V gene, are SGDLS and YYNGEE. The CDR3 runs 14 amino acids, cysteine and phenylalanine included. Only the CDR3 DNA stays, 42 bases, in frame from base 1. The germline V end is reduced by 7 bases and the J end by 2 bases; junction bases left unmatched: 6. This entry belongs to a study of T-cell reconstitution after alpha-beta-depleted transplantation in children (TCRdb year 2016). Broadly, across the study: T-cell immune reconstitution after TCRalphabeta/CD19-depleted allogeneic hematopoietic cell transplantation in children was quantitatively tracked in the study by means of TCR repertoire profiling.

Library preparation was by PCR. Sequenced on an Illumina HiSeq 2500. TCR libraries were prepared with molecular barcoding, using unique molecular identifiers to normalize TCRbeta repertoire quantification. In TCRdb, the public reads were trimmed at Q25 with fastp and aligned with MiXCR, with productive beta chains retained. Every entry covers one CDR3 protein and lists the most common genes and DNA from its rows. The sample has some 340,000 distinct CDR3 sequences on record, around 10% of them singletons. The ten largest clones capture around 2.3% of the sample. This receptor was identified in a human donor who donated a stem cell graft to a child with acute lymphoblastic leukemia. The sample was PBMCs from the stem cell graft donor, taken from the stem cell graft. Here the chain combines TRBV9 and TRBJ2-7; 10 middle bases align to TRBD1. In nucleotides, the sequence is TGTGCCAGCGGCCGGACAGGGGGGGCCTACGAGCAGTACTTC. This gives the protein CASGRTGGAYEQYF.